This T cell receptor beta chain stems from a study of blood T cell repertoires in COVID-19. The CDR3 contains 14 residues. With 2 bases clipped from V and 9 bases from J, the junction kept 5 bases outside the gene matches. Germline V gene data show CDR1 as SGHKS and CDR2 as YYEKEE (reference sequence). As processed by the authors: Reference gene primer amplification gave estimated nucleated cell counts. Using immunoSEQ multiplex PCR, the repertoire was profiled, and TCRdb retains in-frame clones only, with some absent. D and trimming were read from the DNA, whereas the V and J calls and clone size are those reported in that table. The sample has approximately 450,000 clones, around 87% seen once.

This receptor was taken from a young man who had recovered from COVID-19. The sequenced sample was PBMCs or T cells enriched from blood (not recorded which). The chain combines TRBV5-5 with TRBJ1-6, with 7 bases fitting TRBD1. CDR3 nucleotides: TGTGCCAGCAGCTTTGAGGGGGCCATTTCACCCCTCCACTTT. Translating it yields CASSFEGAISPLHF.